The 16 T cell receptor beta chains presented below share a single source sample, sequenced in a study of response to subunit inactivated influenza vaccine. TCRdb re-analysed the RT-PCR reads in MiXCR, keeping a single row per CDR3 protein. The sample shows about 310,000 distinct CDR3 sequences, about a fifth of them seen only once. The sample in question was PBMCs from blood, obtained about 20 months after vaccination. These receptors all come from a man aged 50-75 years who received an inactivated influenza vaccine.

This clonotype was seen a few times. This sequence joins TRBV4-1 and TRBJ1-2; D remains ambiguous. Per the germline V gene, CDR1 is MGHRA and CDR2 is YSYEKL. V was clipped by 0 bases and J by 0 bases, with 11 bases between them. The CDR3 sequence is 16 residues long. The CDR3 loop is CASSQDFSASNYGYTF. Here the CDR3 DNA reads TGCGCCAGCAGCCAAGATTTTTCGGCGTCTAACTATGGCTACACCTTC.

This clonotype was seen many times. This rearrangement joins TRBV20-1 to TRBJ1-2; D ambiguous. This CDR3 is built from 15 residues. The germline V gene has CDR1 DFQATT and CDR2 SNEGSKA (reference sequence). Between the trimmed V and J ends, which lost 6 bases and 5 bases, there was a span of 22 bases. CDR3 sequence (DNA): TGCAGTGCGAAACCCCCGGCGGCAGGCGGATATGGCTACACCTTC. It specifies CSAKPPAAGGYGYTF.

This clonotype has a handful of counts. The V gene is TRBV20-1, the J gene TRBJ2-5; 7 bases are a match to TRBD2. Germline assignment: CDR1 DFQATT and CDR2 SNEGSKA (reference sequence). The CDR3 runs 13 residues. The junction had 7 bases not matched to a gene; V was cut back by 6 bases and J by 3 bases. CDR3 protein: CSAGGWQKETQYF. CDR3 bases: TGCAGTGCGGGAGGGTGGCAGAAAGAGACCCAGTACTTC.

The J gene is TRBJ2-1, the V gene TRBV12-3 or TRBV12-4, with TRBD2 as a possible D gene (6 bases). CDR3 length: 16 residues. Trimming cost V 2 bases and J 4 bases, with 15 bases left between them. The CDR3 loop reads CASSLLGGWVYNEQFF. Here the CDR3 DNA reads TGTGCCAGCAGTTTATTGGGGGGTTGGGTTTACAATGAGCAGTTCTTC.

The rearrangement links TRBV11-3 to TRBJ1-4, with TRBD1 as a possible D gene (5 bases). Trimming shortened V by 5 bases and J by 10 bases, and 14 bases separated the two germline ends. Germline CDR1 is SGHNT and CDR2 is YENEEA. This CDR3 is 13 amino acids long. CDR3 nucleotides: TGTGCCAGCAGCATGGGACCCCAAGGAAAACTGTTTTTT. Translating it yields CASSMGPQGKLFF.

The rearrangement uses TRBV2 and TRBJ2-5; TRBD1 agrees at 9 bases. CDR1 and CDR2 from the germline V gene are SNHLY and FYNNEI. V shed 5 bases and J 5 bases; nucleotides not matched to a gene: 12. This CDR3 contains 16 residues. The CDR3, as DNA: TGTGCCAGCAGTCCCCGGGACAGGGATCCTCCGGAGACCCAGTACTTC. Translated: CASSPRDRDPPETQYF.

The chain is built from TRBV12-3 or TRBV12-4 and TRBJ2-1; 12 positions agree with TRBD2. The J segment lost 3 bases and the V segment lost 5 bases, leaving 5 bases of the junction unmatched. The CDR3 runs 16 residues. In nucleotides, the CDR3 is TGTGCCAGCAGTACGACTAGCGGGGGCCACTACAATGAGCAGTTCTTC. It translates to CASSTTSGGHYNEQFF.

CDR3 amino acids: CSASGYTGGANTEAFF. As DNA, the CDR3 is TGCAGTGCTAGTGGATACACAGGGGGCGCGAACACTGAAGCTTTCTTT. The chain combines TRBV20-1 with TRBJ1-1, with 9 bases fitting TRBD1. The CDR3 contains 16 residues. Trimming cost V 3 bases and J 1 base; bases outside gene matches: 9. Germline lookup yields CDR1 DFQATT and CDR2 SNEGSKA (reference sequence).

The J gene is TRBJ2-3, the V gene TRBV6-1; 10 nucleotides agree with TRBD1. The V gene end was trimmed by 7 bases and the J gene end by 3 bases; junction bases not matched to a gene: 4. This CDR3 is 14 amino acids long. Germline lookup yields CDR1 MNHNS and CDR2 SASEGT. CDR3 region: CASNGQGGTDTQYF. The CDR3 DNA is TGTGCCAGCAACGGACAGGGGGGAACAGATACGCAGTATTTT.

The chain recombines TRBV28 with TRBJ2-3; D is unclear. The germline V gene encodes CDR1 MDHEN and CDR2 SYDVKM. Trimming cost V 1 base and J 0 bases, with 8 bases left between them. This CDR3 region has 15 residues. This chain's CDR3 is CASSLFASSTDTQYF. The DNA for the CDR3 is TGTGCCAGCAGTTTATTCGCCAGTAGCACAGATACGCAGTATTTT.

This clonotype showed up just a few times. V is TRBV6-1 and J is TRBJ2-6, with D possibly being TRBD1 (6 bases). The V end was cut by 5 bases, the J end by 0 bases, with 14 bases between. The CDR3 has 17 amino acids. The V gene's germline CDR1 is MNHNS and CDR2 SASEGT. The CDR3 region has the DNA TGTGCCAGCAGTCGCACAGGGTCTGGCTCTGGGGCCAACGTCCTGACTTTC. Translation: CASSRTGSGSGANVLTF.

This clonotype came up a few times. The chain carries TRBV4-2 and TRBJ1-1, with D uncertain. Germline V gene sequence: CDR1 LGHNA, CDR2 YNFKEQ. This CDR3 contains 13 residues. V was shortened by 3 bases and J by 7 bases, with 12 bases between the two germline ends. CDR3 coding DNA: TGTGCCAGCAGCCAGGATGCGGGAGATGAAGCTTTCTTT. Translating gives CASSQDAGDEAFF.

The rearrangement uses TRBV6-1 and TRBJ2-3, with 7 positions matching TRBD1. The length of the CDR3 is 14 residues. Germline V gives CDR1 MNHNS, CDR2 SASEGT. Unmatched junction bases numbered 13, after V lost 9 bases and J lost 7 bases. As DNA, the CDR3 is TGTGCCAGTTCAGGGGGACAGCGTGGGAATACGCAGTATTTT. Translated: CASSGGQRGNTQYF.

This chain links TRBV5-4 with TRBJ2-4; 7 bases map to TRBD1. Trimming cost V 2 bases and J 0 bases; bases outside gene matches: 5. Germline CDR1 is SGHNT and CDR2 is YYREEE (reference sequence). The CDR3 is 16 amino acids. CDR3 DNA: TGTGCCAGCAGCTTAAAGACAGGGAAAGCCAAAAACATTCAGTACTTC. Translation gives CASSLKTGKAKNIQYF.

Here the CDR3 DNA reads TGCGCCAGCAGTGCATTAGGAGGGATGAACACTGAAGCTTTCTTT. Its translation: CASSALGGMNTEAFF. V and J are TRBV5-1 and TRBJ1-1; D gene uncertain. Germline lookup yields CDR1 SGHRS and CDR2 YFSETQ. V shed 5 bases and J shed 0 bases, with 14 bases lying between them. The CDR3 is 15 amino acids.

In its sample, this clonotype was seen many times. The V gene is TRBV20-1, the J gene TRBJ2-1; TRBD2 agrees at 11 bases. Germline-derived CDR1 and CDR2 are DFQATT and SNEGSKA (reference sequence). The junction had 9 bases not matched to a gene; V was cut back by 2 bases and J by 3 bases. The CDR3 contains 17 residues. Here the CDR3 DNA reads TGCAGTGCTAGATCGGGACTAGCGGAGCGGGACTACAATGAGCAGTTCTTC. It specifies CSARSGLAERDYNEQFF.